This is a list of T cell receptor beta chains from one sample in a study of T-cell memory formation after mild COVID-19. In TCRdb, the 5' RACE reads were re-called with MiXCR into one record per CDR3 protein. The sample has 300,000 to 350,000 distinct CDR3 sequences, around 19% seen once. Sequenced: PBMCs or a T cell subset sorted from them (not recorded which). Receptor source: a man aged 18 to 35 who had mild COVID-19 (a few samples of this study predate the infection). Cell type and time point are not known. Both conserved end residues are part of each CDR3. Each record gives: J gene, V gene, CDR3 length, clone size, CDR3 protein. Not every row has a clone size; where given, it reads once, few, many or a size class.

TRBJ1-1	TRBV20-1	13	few	CSATKGQNTEAFF
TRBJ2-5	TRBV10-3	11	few	CAIRDQETQYF
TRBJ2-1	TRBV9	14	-	CASSVGGWGGEQFF
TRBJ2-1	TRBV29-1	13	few	CSVEPLRANEQFF
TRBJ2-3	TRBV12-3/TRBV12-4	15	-	CANSGGSTSADTQYF
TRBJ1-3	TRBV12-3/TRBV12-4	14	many	CASSLRHSGNTIYF
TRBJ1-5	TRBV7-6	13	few	CASSLSNGQPQHF
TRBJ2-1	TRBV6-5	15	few	CASSYYGGRHNEQFF
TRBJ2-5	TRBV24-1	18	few	CATSDPKTGTGGQETQYF
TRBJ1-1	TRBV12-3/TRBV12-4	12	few	CASSLGGWEAFF
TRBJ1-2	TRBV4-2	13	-	CASSQGSGYGYTF
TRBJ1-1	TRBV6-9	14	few	CASIAQGLDTEAFF
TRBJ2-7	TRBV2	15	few	CASSEGEGNAYEQYF
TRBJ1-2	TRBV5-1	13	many	CASSLGQDYGYTF
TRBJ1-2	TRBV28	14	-	CASSDTTGAYGYTF
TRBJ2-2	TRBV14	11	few	CASSPVGELFF
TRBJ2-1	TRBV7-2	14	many	CASSFSSGGNEQFF
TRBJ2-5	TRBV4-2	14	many	CASSQGLAGETQYF
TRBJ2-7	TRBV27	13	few	CATGRRGSHEQYF
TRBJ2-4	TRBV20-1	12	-	CSPGGEWGIQYF
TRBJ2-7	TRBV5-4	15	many	CASSRRTVQSYEQYF
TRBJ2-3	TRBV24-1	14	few	CATSDRGYSNTQYF